This T cell receptor (beta chain) stems from a study of cytomegalovirus exposure and HLA in healthy donors. The protocol was immunoSEQ multiplex PCR, while the TCRdb copy is restricted to in-frame clones and leaves out a portion. The table shows 250,000 to 400,000 clones, with around 90% occurring only once. Trimming stripped 3 bases from V and 4 bases from J, with 4 bases between. This CDR3 spans 11 amino acids. Germline loops: CDR1 LGHNT, CDR2 FRNRAP. Sample: PBMCs. This rearrangement joins TRBV12-5 to TRBJ2-7; D is ambiguous. The TCR was taken from a man aged 25 to 40 in good health and CMV-seronegative. CDR3 residues: CASGFGYEQYF. Here the CDR3 DNA reads TGTGCTAGTGGTTTCGGTTACGAGCAGTACTTC.